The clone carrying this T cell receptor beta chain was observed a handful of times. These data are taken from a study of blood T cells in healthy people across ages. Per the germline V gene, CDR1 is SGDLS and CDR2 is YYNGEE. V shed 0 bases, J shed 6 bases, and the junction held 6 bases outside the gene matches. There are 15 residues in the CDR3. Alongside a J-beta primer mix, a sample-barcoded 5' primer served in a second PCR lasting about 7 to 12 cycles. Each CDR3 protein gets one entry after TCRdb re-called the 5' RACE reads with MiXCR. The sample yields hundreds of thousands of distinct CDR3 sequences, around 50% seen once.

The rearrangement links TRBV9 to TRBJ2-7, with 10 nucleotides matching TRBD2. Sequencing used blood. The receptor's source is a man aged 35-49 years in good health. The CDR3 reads CASSVDGAGGSEQYF. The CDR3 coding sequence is TGTGCCAGCAGCGTAGACGGAGCGGGAGGGTCCGAGCAGTACTTC.